The 16 T cell receptor beta chains presented below share a single source sample, sequenced in a study of T cell responses to AZD1222 COVID-19 vaccine. Libraries were prepared by immunoSEQ multiplex PCR; TCRdb keeps only in-frame clonotypes and omits some of them. The sample lists 90,000 to 130,000 clones, approximately 89% occurring once. The sample here was peripheral blood, taken on day 0 of MenACWY control vaccination. The receptors derive from an adult in good health.

V and J are TRBV11-2 and TRBJ2-2; the match to TRBD1 covers 12 bases. Trimming cost V 5 bases and J 9 bases; bases outside gene matches: 7. The CDR3 runs 15 residues. Per germline, CDR1 SGHAT and CDR2 FQNNGV. The CDR3 DNA follows: TGTGCCAGCAGCCGGGACAGGGGGCGCGTTAGGGAGCTGTTTTTT. Translating gives CASSRDRGRVRELFF.

The J gene is TRBJ2-5, the V gene TRBV30; no reliable D call. V dropped 8 bases and J dropped 4 bases, with 14 bases sitting between them. This CDR3 region has 12 residues. Germline values: CDR1 GTSNPN, CDR2 SVGIG (reference sequence). CDR3 protein: CAGSGPGETQYF. The CDR3 DNA follows: TGTGCCGGCTCCGGGCCGGGAGAGACCCAGTACTTC.

Many counts were recorded for this clone. This chain uses TRBV2 with TRBJ2-1, with D tentatively TRBD1 (5 bases). The CDR3 runs 12 residues. CDR1 and CDR2 (germline): SNHLY, FYNNEI. V dropped 6 bases and J dropped 7 bases, with 10 bases sitting between them. The CDR3 DNA reads as TGTGCCAGCAGCCAGGGTCGTAATGAGCAGTTCTTC. The encoded protein is CASSQGRNEQFF.

This clone came up once. V and J are TRBV6-5 and TRBJ1-6, with TRBD1 as a possible D gene (5 bases). Germline V gene lookup returns CDR1 MNHEY and CDR2 SVGAGI. The CDR3 length is 14 residues. Trimming shortened V by 6 bases and J by 5 bases, and 11 bases separated the two germline ends. The chain's CDR3 is CASSRARHNSPLHF. CDR3 sequence (DNA): TGTGCCAGCAGCAGGGCCCGCCATAATTCACCCCTCCACTTT.

The genes are TRBV28 and TRBJ1-2, with unresolved D. Germline assignment: CDR1 MDHEN and CDR2 SYDVKM. The CDR3 is 13 residues long. Trimming stripped 5 bases from V and 1 base from J, with 8 bases between. The CDR3 bases are TGTGCCAGCAGTCCCCGTTTTAACTATGGCTACACCTTC. Translated: CASSPRFNYGYTF.

This chain connects TRBV12-3 or TRBV12-4 to TRBJ1-4, with no clear D. This CDR3 region has 12 residues. V was trimmed by 10 bases and J by 8 bases, leaving 14 bases between them. The CDR3 DNA sequence: TGTGCCACTGGTACCCCGGGGGAAAAACTGTTTTTT. This translates into CATGTPGEKLFF.

This clone has just one count. The V gene is TRBV16, the J gene TRBJ1-6, with TRBD1 matching over 9 bases. The germline V gene encodes CDR1 KGHSY and CDR2 FQNENV. V dropped 1 base and J dropped 10; count of bases not matched to a gene: 11. The CDR3 runs 17 residues. The chain's CDR3 is CASSQFGTGILYSPLHF. CDR3 DNA sequence: TGTGCCAGCAGCCAATTTGGGACAGGGATTCTATACTCACCCCTCCACTTT. Full variable domain (missing parts from reference TRBV16 and TRBJ1-6): GEEVAQTPKHLVRGEGQKAKLYCAPIKGHSYVFWYQQVLKNEFKFLISFQNENVFDETGMPKERFSAKCLPNSPCSLEIQATKLEDSAVYFCASSQFGTGILYSPLHFGNGTRLTVT.

The V call is TRBV7-3, the J call TRBJ1-1; no firm D call. Germline CDR1 reads SGHTA; CDR2 reads FQGTGA. V lost 4 bases, J lost 4 bases, and 10 bases lay in between. The CDR3 totals 13 residues. The CDR3, as DNA: TGTGCCAGCAGCTCCGCCTCGCTCACTGAAGCTTTCTTT. Protein product: CASSSASLTEAFF.

This chain connects TRBV6-5 to TRBJ1-3, with 10 bases that match TRBD1. The J segment lost 2 bases and the V segment lost 6 bases, leaving 4 bases of the junction unmatched. This CDR3 spans 15 amino acids. Germline lookup yields CDR1 MNHEY and CDR2 SVGAGI. CDR3 loop: CASRPGTGAGNTIYF. CDR3 sequence (DNA): TGTGCCAGCAGACCCGGGACAGGGGCTGGAAACACCATATATTTT.

This chain links TRBV11-2 with TRBJ1-5; maybe TRBD1 (6 bases). Germline V gene lookup returns CDR1 SGHAT and CDR2 FQNNGV. Trimming left V 1 base short and J 9 bases short, with 13 bases between. This CDR3 region has 14 residues. The CDR3 reads CASSLVTGGGPQHF. DNA of the CDR3: TGTGCCAGCAGCTTAGTGACAGGAGGGGGGCCCCAGCATTTT.

This chain joins TRBV28 and TRBJ1-3; tentative D call: TRBD1 (5 bases). The V and J ends lost 1 base and 4 bases respectively, with 11 bases between them. Germline V gene data show CDR1 as MDHEN and CDR2 as SYDVKM. The CDR3 is 15 amino acids. The CDR3 DNA reads as TGTGCCAGCAGTTTATATCCCCGGGGGGGAAACACCATATATTTT. This sequence encodes CASSLYPRGGNTIYF.

Written as DNA, the CDR3 is TGTGCCAGCCGCGGGGGGTTCCACGAGCAGTACTTC. Translated: CASRGGFHEQYF. The chain joins TRBV19 to TRBJ2-7; 8 nucleotides line up with TRBD2. Germline V gives CDR1 LNHDA, CDR2 SQIVND (reference sequence). This CDR3 has 12 amino acids. The V segment lost 9 bases and the J segment 5 bases; nucleotides outside the gene matches: 6. The full variable domain, with the rest looked up from reference TRBV19 and TRBJ2-7, is DGGITQSPKYLFRKEGQNVTLSCEQNLNHDAMYWYRQDPGQGLRLIYYSQIVNDFQKGDIAEGYSVSREKKESFPLTVTSAQKNPTAFYLCASRGGFHEQYFGPGTRLTVT.

The CDR3 spells CASSLGGEYYGYTF. CDR3 coding DNA: TGTGCCAGCAGCTTAGGGGGAGAGTACTATGGCTACACCTTC. This chain uses TRBV7-2 with TRBJ1-2; no reliable D call. Trimming cost V 1 base and J 3 bases, with 9 bases left between them. CDR1 and CDR2 (germline): SGHTA, FQGNSA. CDR3 length: 14 residues.

This clone was observed once. The chain recombines TRBV5-8 with TRBJ1-4; TRBD1 matches at 10 bases. Germline CDR1 SGHTS, CDR2 YDEGEE. V lost 0 bases and J lost 9; bases outside the gene matches: 5. This CDR3 has 15 amino acids. The CDR3 region has the DNA TGTGCCAGCAGCTTGGAGGGACAGGGGCGTCAAAAACTGTTTTTT. Its translation: CASSLEGQGRQKLFF.

This clone was detected only once. The V call is TRBV7-2, the J call TRBJ1-1, with D hard to call. CDR1 and CDR2 (germline): SGHTA, FQGNSA. V dropped 1 base and J dropped 5 bases, with 11 bases sitting between them. The CDR3 loop spans 14 amino acids. The CDR3 DNA reads TGTGCCAGCAGCTTAGTGGTAGGGAGGACTGAAGCTTTCTTT. It yields the protein CASSLVVGRTEAFF.

This chain uses TRBV6-4 with TRBJ2-7; 10 bases are a match to TRBD2. The CDR3 is 15 residues long. Germline CDR1 reads MRHNA; CDR2 reads SNTAGT. The V and J ends lost 3 bases and 4 bases, in that order; junction bases with no gene match: 6. The CDR3 DNA reads TGTGCCAGCAGTGAGCGAGCGGGGGGGACTTACGAGCAGTACTTC. This sequence encodes CASSERAGGTYEQYF.